This TCR beta chain is drawn from a study of blood T cell repertoires in COVID-19. Per the germline V gene, CDR1 is SNHLY and CDR2 is FYNNEI. The CDR3 has 13 residues. V was pared by 11 bases and J by 5 bases, with 9 bases of the junction left unmatched. Data came from immunoSEQ multiplex PCR; TCRdb stores just in-frame clones and leaves some out. The table records fewer than 650,000 clones, roughly 91% of them present only once. This TCR came from a woman in her forties or fifties with COVID-19, enrolled during active disease. The rearrangement uses TRBV2 and TRBJ2-1, with 7 bases matching TRBD1. The sequencing input was peripheral blood. In nucleotides, the CDR3 is TGTGCCGGTACAGGGGCGATTGACAATGAGCAGTTCTTC. Translating it yields CAGTGAIDNEQFF. The full variable domain, with the rest looked up from reference TRBV2 and TRBJ2-1, is EPEVTQTPSHQVTQMGQEVILRCVPISNHLYFYWYRQILGQKVEFLVSFYNNEISEKSEIFDDQFSVERPDGSNFTLKIRSTKLEDSAMYFCAGTGAIDNEQFFGPGTRLTVL.